This T cell receptor (beta chain) is from a study of T cell repertoires in aging, cancer and after chemotherapy. Looking at the study overall: Over several months to years, re-sampled healthy donor repertoires clearly shared clones. The full dataset contained several million TCR reads.

Multiplex touch-down PCR with TRB-A/B primers amplified rearranged V-D-J TRB sequences. TCRdb analysed the multiplex PCR reads with MiXCR anew, one entry per CDR3 protein. The sample lists around 9,500 distinct CDR3 sequences; less than 55% were seen once. TCR beta rearrangements were amplified from peripheral blood genomic DNA. Germline CDR1 reads MNHNS; CDR2 reads SASEGT. The CDR3 consists of 14 residues. Trimming removed 6 bases from V and 6 bases from J; junction bases left unmatched: 6. Material: blood. This TCR came from a human donor in good health. The chain has TRBV6-1 and TRBJ2-1; 9 positions match TRBD1. The CDR3 sequence is CASRAGQGFNEQFF. CDR3 sequence (DNA): TGTGCCAGCAGGGCGGGACAGGGCTTCAATGAGCAGTTCTTC.